These T cell receptor beta chains were read from a single sample in a study of T cell responses to AZD1222 COVID-19 vaccine. Sequencing was performed with immunoSEQ multiplex PCR; in TCRdb, only in-frame clones are kept and a portion is missing. Seen here are roughly 200,000 clones, just under 95% observed once, and the top ten hold more than 0.85%. The specimen comprised peripheral blood, sampled 28 days after the second dose of the MenACWY control vaccine. These receptors all stem from an adult who received the MenACWY meningococcal vaccine as a control. CDR3s include the opening cysteine and the closing phenylalanine or tryptophan. The order of the fields is CDR3 DNA, CDR3 protein, D gene, J gene, V gene. D genes are given only for firm matches.

CDR3nt: TGTGCCAGCAGTGGGACAGGGAGGGCTAACTATGGCTACACCTTC
CDR3aa: CASSGTGRANYGYTF
d_gene: TRBD1
j_gene: TRBJ1-2
v_gene: TRBV2

CDR3nt: TGTGCCAGCAGCTTAGATCAGTATGGCTACACCTTC
CDR3aa: CASSLDQYGYTF
d_gene: .
j_gene: TRBJ1-2
v_gene: TRBV7-9

CDR3nt: TGTGCCACCAGTGACCTCAGGGGGCCTGGATTTAACTATGGCTACACCTTC
CDR3aa: CATSDLRGPGFNYGYTF
d_gene: TRBD1
j_gene: TRBJ1-2
v_gene: TRBV24-1

CDR3nt: TGTGCCAGCAGTTCGGGCTCCGGTAATTCACCCCTCCACTTT
CDR3aa: CASSSGSGNSPLHF
d_gene: .
j_gene: TRBJ1-6
v_gene: TRBV27

CDR3nt: TGTGCCAGCTCACCACCTAGCGGGGGGTCCTACGAGCAGTACTTC
CDR3aa: CASSPPSGGSYEQYF
d_gene: TRBD2
j_gene: TRBJ2-7
v_gene: TRBV18

CDR3nt: TGTGCCAGCAGTCGCGCAGGGCTGCTTAACTATGGCTACACCTTC
CDR3aa: CASSRAGLLNYGYTF
d_gene: .
j_gene: TRBJ1-2
v_gene: TRBV6-5

CDR3nt: TGTGCCAGCAGCAGGGACAGGGATAATGAAAAACTGTTTTTT
CDR3aa: CASSRDRDNEKLFF
d_gene: TRBD1
j_gene: TRBJ1-4
v_gene: TRBV7-9

CDR3nt: TGTGCCAGTAGTATAGATTTTCGGCACTACGAGCAGTACTTC
CDR3aa: CASSIDFRHYEQYF
d_gene: .
j_gene: TRBJ2-7
v_gene: TRBV19

CDR3nt: TGTGCCAGCAGGGGGACGGGGAATTCACCCCTCCACTTT
CDR3aa: CASRGTGNSPLHF
d_gene: .
j_gene: TRBJ1-6
v_gene: TRBV2

CDR3nt: TGTGCCAGCAGTTATGGCCAGGGTCTCACTGAAGCTTTCTTT
CDR3aa: CASSYGQGLTEAFF
d_gene: .
j_gene: TRBJ1-1
v_gene: TRBV6-6

CDR3nt: TGCGCCAGCAGCTTGGGGGGTTCGGGCAATCAGCCCCAGCATTTT
CDR3aa: CASSLGGSGNQPQHF
d_gene: .
j_gene: TRBJ1-5
v_gene: TRBV5-1

CDR3nt: TGTGCCAGCAGCTTAGGAACGGGAATCTACGAGCAGTACTTC
CDR3aa: CASSLGTGIYEQYF
d_gene: .
j_gene: TRBJ2-7
v_gene: TRBV7-2